These 18 T cell receptor beta chains were all obtained from the same sample, sequenced in a study of early T cells in non-severe SARS-CoV-2 infection. MiXCR, applied by TCRdb to the 5' RACE reads, yields one record per CDR3 protein. Among 100,000 to 130,000 distinct CDR3 sequences listed, 9% to 14% were seen once. Sequencing input: whole blood. The receptors shown here come from an adult who was a healthcare worker with PCR-confirmed SARS-CoV-2 infection or an uninfected control (not recorded which).

The chain is built from TRBV2 and TRBJ2-2; 8 bases align to TRBD2. J was trimmed by 2 bases and V by 6 bases; bases with no gene match: 8. Per the germline V gene, CDR1 is SNHLY and CDR2 is FYNNEI. There are 16 residues in the CDR3. Here the CDR3 DNA reads TGTGCCAGCAGAGGGGGAGCGGGGGCTAACACCGGGGAGCTGTTTTTT. Its translation is CASRGGAGANTGELFF. Using reference TRBV2 and TRBJ2-2 for the parts outside the CDR3, the full variable domain is EPEVTQTPSHQVTQMGQEVILRCVPISNHLYFYWYRQILGQKVEFLVSFYNNEISEKSEIFDDQFSVERPDGSNFTLKIRSTKLEDSAMYFCASRGGAGANTGELFFGEGSRLTVL.

This clonotype was counted between two and nine times. The chain combines TRBV2 with TRBJ2-2; TRBD1 agrees at 7 bases. CDR3 size: 14 residues. V trimming: 8 bases; J trimming: 5 bases; junction bases outside the gene matches: 8. Germline CDR1 SNHLY, CDR2 FYNNEI. The CDR3 region is CASLNDRETGELFF. In DNA, the CDR3 is TGTGCCAGCCTAAATGACAGGGAGACCGGGGAGCTGTTTTTT.

In this sample, this clonotype turned up many times. V usage is TRBV7-3 and J usage is TRBJ2-6; TRBD1 aligns across 7 bases. The CDR3 runs 17 residues. V lost 5 bases and J lost 4; bases outside the gene matches: 11. The germline CDR1 and CDR2 sequences are SGHTA and FQGTGA. The CDR3 is CASSPREGAVGANVLTF. Written as DNA, the CDR3 is TGTGCCAGCAGCCCTCGTGAGGGGGCGGTAGGGGCCAACGTCCTGACTTTC.

This sequence joins TRBV29-1 and TRBJ1-4; TRBD1 matches at 7 bases. The V segment lost 6 bases and the J segment 4 bases; nucleotides outside the gene matches: 2. The CDR3 runs to 12 residues. Germline V gives CDR1 SQVTM, CDR2 ANQGSEA. The CDR3 is CSVGTVNEKLFF. CDR3 nucleotide sequence: TGCAGCGTCGGGACAGTTAATGAAAAACTGTTTTTT.

The chain employs TRBV2 and TRBJ1-5; a weak D match, TRBD1 (6 bases). Germline CDR1 SNHLY, CDR2 FYNNEI. V dropped 4 bases and J dropped 6 bases, with 16 bases sitting between them. The CDR3 has 15 amino acids. The CDR3 DNA sequence: TGTGCCAGCAGTGCGGCGGGGGCGTATGGTCAGCCCCAGCATTTT. Its translation: CASSAAGAYGQPQHF. Looking up the rest from reference TRBV2 and TRBJ1-5 gives the full variable domain: EPEVTQTPSHQVTQMGQEVILRCVPISNHLYFYWYRQILGQKVEFLVSFYNNEISEKSEIFDDQFSVERPDGSNFTLKIRSTKLEDSAMYFCASSAAGAYGQPQHFGDGTRLSIL.

This clonotype was counted at least ten times. The rearrangement links TRBV28 to TRBJ2-7; D tentatively reads TRBD1 or TRBD2 (5 bases each). Looked up from germline, CDR1 is MDHEN and CDR2 is SYDVKM. The V end lost 2 bases, the J end lost 3 bases, and 8 bases lay between the germline ends. The CDR3 length is 13 residues. The CDR3 coding sequence is TGTGCCAGCAGTTTACGAGGGGACTACGAGCAGTACTTC. Translating gives CASSLRGDYEQYF.

This clonotype has a handful of counts. The rearrangement links TRBV5-1 to TRBJ1-2; no clear D gene. The CDR3 loop spans 13 amino acids. V gave up 0 bases and J gave up 6 bases, with 9 bases separating them. From germline, CDR1 is SGHRS and CDR2 YFSETQ. The CDR3 DNA follows: TGCGCCAGCAGCTTGGACGAGAAGGATGGCTACACCTTC. Translated: CASSLDEKDGYTF.

The gene calls are TRBV29-1 and TRBJ1-2; 10 bases are a match to TRBD1. With V trimmed by 5 bases and J by 2 bases, 8 bases remained unmatched. This CDR3 comprises 15 residues. The germline gives CDR1 SQVTM, CDR2 ANQGSEA. The CDR3: CSVMGQGLSNYGYTF. DNA of the CDR3: TGCAGCGTTATGGGACAGGGGCTCTCCAACTATGGCTACACCTTC.

The chain links TRBV2 to TRBJ2-3; D may correspond to TRBD1 or TRBD2 (5 bases each). Germline V gene lookup returns CDR1 SNHLY and CDR2 FYNNEI. This CDR3 contains 19 residues. The V and J ends lost 3 bases and 6 bases respectively, with 28 bases between them. The CDR3 sequence is CASSERGPRAEAGSDTQYF. CDR3 nucleotides: TGTGCCAGCAGTGAGAGGGGCCCCCGGGCCGAAGCAGGGTCGGATACGCAGTATTTT.

V gene TRBV11-2 combines with J gene TRBJ1-2; D is undetermined. The CDR3 has 15 residues. Trimming removed 5 bases at V and 0 bases at J, with 13 bases between. CDR1 and CDR2 (germline): SGHAT, FQNNGV. CDR3 in DNA: TGTGCCAGCAGCCCCGGTATTGGTCCTAACTATGGCTACACCTTC. Translated: CASSPGIGPNYGYTF.

In this sample, this clonotype turned up many times. The chain joins TRBV7-6 to TRBJ2-5, with TRBD2 identical over 7 bases. The CDR3 loop spans 13 amino acids. Germline CDR1 is SGHVS and CDR2 is FNYEAQ. V lost 5 bases to trimming and J lost 4 bases; unmatched junction nucleotides: 4. The CDR3 protein is CASSLLAGETQYF. Here the CDR3 DNA reads TGTGCCAGCAGCCTATTAGCGGGAGAGACCCAGTACTTC. The variable domain in full, completed from reference TRBV7-6 and TRBJ2-5, reads GAGVSQSPRYKVTKRGQDVALRCDPISGHVSLYWYRQALGQGPEFLTYFNYEAQQDKSGLPNDRFSAERPEGSISTLTIQRTEQRDSAMYRCASSLLAGETQYFGPGTRLLVL.

This clonotype was seen a few times. This chain uses TRBV10-2 with TRBJ2-3, with D possibly TRBD2 on 7 matching bases. Germline V lookup: CDR1 WSHSY, CDR2 SAAADI. This CDR3 comprises 15 residues. The ends were cut back, 4 bases at V and 4 bases at J, with 15 bases in the middle. This CDR3 is CASSGWGGRADTQYF. The CDR3 coding sequence is TGCGCCAGCAGTGGATGGGGGGGCCGAGCAGATACGCAGTATTTT.

The rearrangement links TRBV12-3 or TRBV12-4 to TRBJ2-1; 10 bases map to TRBD2. This CDR3 comprises 14 residues. Trimming cost V 3 bases and J 9 bases; bases outside gene matches: 5. CDR3 sequence: CASSFRLAGVEQFF. The CDR3 DNA sequence: TGTGCCAGCAGTTTTCGGCTAGCGGGAGTTGAGCAGTTCTTC.

This chain links TRBV7-9 with TRBJ2-7; no reliable D call. Germline V gene sequence: CDR1 SEHNR, CDR2 FQNEAQ (reference sequence). Deletions cut 3 bases from V and 4 bases from J, with 10 bases between. CDR3 length: 13 amino acids. CDR3 amino acids: CASSLSQIYEQYF. In DNA form, the CDR3 reads TGTGCCAGCAGCTTGTCACAGATTTACGAGCAGTACTTC. Full variable domain (remainder filled in from reference TRBV7-9 and TRBJ2-7): DTGVSQNPRHKITKRGQNVTFRCDPISEHNRLYWYRQTLGQGPEFLTYFQNEAQLEKSRLLSDRFSAERPKGSFSTLEIQRTEQGDSAMYLCASSLSQIYEQYFGPGTRLTVT.

This clonotype was picked up many times. The V and J genes are TRBV20-1 and TRBJ2-3, with D uncertain. Trimming pared 3 bases from V and 6 bases from J, leaving 10 bases between. CDR3 size: 12 residues. The V gene's germline CDR1 is DFQATT and CDR2 SNEGSKA (reference sequence). CDR3 nucleotide sequence: TGCAGTGCTAGCAAGCGAGCGGATACGCAGTATTTT. Protein product: CSASKRADTQYF.

This clonotype was counted at least ten times. The CDR3 here is CASSLGGTETQYF. CDR3 DNA: TGCGCCAGCAGCTTGGGGGGCACGGAGACCCAGTACTTC. The rearrangement links TRBV5-1 to TRBJ2-5; D is perhaps TRBD1 (5 bases). V was cut by 0 bases and J by 5 bases, with 8 bases left in between. This CDR3 comprises 13 residues. CDR1 and CDR2 from the germline V gene are SGHRS and YFSETQ.

The chain uses TRBV30 and TRBJ1-1; the D is unclear. Trimming stripped 4 bases from V and 1 base from J, with 13 bases between. The CDR3 contains 14 residues. Germline V gives CDR1 GTSNPN, CDR2 SVGIG (reference sequence). CDR3 DNA sequence: TGTGCCTGGAACCGGGTACTCAAGAACACTGAAGCTTTCTTT. This sequence encodes CAWNRVLKNTEAFF.

This clonotype was picked up a small number of times. The chain couples TRBV29-1 to TRBJ2-7; perhaps TRBD1 as D (5 bases). The CDR3 totals 14 residues. The V end lost 0 bases, the J end lost 2 bases, and 11 bases lay between the germline ends. Per the germline V gene, CDR1 is SQVTM and CDR2 is ANQGSEA. CDR3 loop: CSVEDRRQPYEQYF. CDR3 in DNA: TGCAGCGTTGAAGATCGACGACAGCCCTACGAGCAGTACTTC.